One sample yielded the 20 T cell receptor beta chains listed below, sequenced in a study of Ad26.COV2.S vaccination and SARS-CoV-2 variants. Treatment reported: around 19 received Ad26.COV2.S at low or high dose, single or two shots; several received placebo; per-sample allocation not given. The samples date from day 63 after the first vaccine or placebo injection. Sequencing was performed with immunoSEQ multiplex PCR; in TCRdb, only in-frame clones are kept and a portion is missing. The sample holds about 400,000 clones, 89% seen once. The sample here was peripheral blood, taken in a trial of Ad26.COV2.S vaccine versus placebo. The source is a person aged 18 to 59 who received the Ad26.COV2.S COVID-19 vaccine or a placebo.

The rearrangement uses TRBV4-2 and TRBJ2-1; D unclear. The CDR3 sequence is 17 residues long. Germline V lookup: CDR1 LGHNA, CDR2 YNFKEQ. Trimming cost V 2 bases and J 0 bases, with 14 bases left between them. CDR3 loop: CASSQPPRESSYNEQFF. Written as DNA, the CDR3 is TGTGCCAGCAGCCAACCCCCCAGAGAGAGCTCCTACAATGAGCAGTTCTTC.

This clone showed up just a few times. CDR3 DNA sequence: TGCGCCAGCAGCCAAGGGGGCAACTACGAGCAGTACTTC. This sequence encodes CASSQGGNYEQYF. The chain has TRBV4-1 and TRBJ2-7; possibly TRBD1 for D (5 bases). The CDR3 consists of 13 residues. Looked up from germline, CDR1 is MGHRA and CDR2 is YSYEKL. V lost 1 base to trimming and J lost 3 bases, with 7 bases between them.

The chain recombines TRBV4-1 with TRBJ2-5; 10 bases map to TRBD2. The CDR3 sequence is 17 residues long. V shed 4 bases, J shed 2 bases, and the junction held 10 bases outside the gene matches. The germline V gene has CDR1 MGHRA and CDR2 YSYEKL. For the CDR3, the DNA is TGCGCCAGCAGCCGAGAAACCGGGACTAGCGTTCAAGAGACCCAGTACTTC. This translates into CASSRETGTSVQETQYF.

This clone was seen a single time. This sequence joins TRBV5-1 and TRBJ1-6; 10 bases fit TRBD1. The germline CDR1 and CDR2 sequences are SGHRS and YFSETQ. Unmatched junction bases numbered 4, after V lost 3 bases and J lost 7 bases. The CDR3 contains 15 residues. The CDR3 region has the DNA TGCGCCAGCAGCTCGGGACAGGGGTCGAATTCACCCCTCCACTTT. Residues: CASSSGQGSNSPLHF. Full variable domain (rest looked up from reference TRBV5-1 and TRBJ1-6): KAGVTQTPRYLIKTRGQQVTLSCSPISGHRSVSWYQQTPGQGLQFLFEYFSETQRNKGNFPGRFSGRQFSNSRSEMNVSTLELGDSALYLCASSSGQGSNSPLHFGNGTRLTVT.

The chain employs TRBV12-3 or TRBV12-4 and TRBJ2-7; D uncertain. This CDR3 has 13 residues. The V end lost 7 bases, the J end lost 3 bases, and 13 bases lay between the germline ends. The CDR3 here is CASKSQNDYEQYF. The CDR3 DNA is TGTGCCAGCAAATCCCAAAACGACTACGAGCAGTACTTC.

The V gene is TRBV29-1, the J gene TRBJ1-5; D gene ambiguous. V lost 7 bases to trimming and J lost 1 base, with 14 bases between them. Germline V gene lookup returns CDR1 SQVTM and CDR2 ANQGSEA. The CDR3 sequence is 14 residues long. Here the CDR3 reads CSASWSKSNQPQHF. The DNA of the CDR3 is TGCAGCGCCAGCTGGTCAAAAAGCAATCAGCCCCAGCATTTT.

The rearrangement uses TRBV14 and TRBJ2-3; TRBD2 might be the D (6 bases). The CDR3 extends over 15 amino acids. CDR1 and CDR2 from the germline V gene are SGHDN and FVKESK. The V gene lost 4 bases and the J gene lost 2 bases, with 13 bases spanning the gap. CDR3 amino acids: CASSPRGTFTDTQYF. In nucleotides, the CDR3 is TGTGCCAGCAGCCCCCGAGGGACTTTCACAGATACGCAGTATTTT.

This clone showed up just once. The chain uses TRBV7-9 and TRBJ2-7; D may be TRBD1 (6 bases). This CDR3 is built from 13 residues. V was shortened by 4 bases and J by 3 bases, with 10 bases between the two germline ends. Germline V lookup: CDR1 SEHNR, CDR2 FQNEAQ (reference sequence). CDR3 nucleotides: TGTGCCAGCAGCTCCTGGGACATCTACGAGCAGTACTTC. Translated: CASSSWDIYEQYF.

The CDR3 DNA sequence: TGCGCCAGCAGCTCCGGCCTACAGGTGACTAACTATGGCTACACCTTC. Translating it yields CASSSGLQVTNYGYTF. The V call is TRBV5-1, the J call TRBJ1-2; D perhaps matches TRBD1 (5 bases). Deletions cut 3 bases from V and 0 bases from J, with 15 bases between. This CDR3 contains 16 residues. CDR1 is SGHRS and CDR2 is YFSETQ in the germline V gene.

The V call is TRBV11-2, the J call TRBJ2-5; weak D call: TRBD2 (5 bases). The germline CDR1 and CDR2 sequences are SGHAT and FQNNGV. V was trimmed by 8 bases and J by 1 base, leaving 17 bases between them. The CDR3 covers 15 residues. This CDR3 is CASRLDLAPQETQYF. The CDR3 DNA reads as TGTGCCAGCCGCCTAGACCTAGCCCCCCAAGAGACCCAGTACTTC.

V usage is TRBV28 and J usage is TRBJ2-7, with 10 bases that match TRBD1. V lost 6 bases and J lost 3; bases outside the gene matches: 5. Germline V lookup: CDR1 MDHEN, CDR2 SYDVKM. The CDR3 consists of 14 residues. As DNA, the CDR3 is TGTGCCAGCAGCAGCGGACAGGGGGTCTACGAGCAGTACTTC. Residues: CASSSGQGVYEQYF.

The CDR3 region has the DNA TGTGCCAGCAGCGGATCTCAGGGGTCAGATACGCAGTATTTT. Its protein product is CASSGSQGSDTQYF. The chain joins TRBV9 to TRBJ2-3, with a weak D call TRBD1 (6 bases). The CDR3 is made up of 14 amino acids. The germline V and J ends were trimmed by 3 bases and 4 bases, with 12 bases remaining between them. Germline loops: CDR1 SGDLS, CDR2 YYNGEE.

The chain uses TRBV28 and TRBJ2-4; D gene ambiguous. Germline V gene lookup returns CDR1 MDHEN and CDR2 SYDVKM. The CDR3 runs 14 residues. Trimming removed 4 bases from V and 7 bases from J, with 14 bases in between. The CDR3 here is CASSSPPRSNIQYF. For the CDR3, the DNA is TGTGCCAGCAGTTCCCCTCCCCGGTCGAACATTCAGTACTTC.

V usage is TRBV6-5 and J usage is TRBJ1-2; tentatively, D is TRBD1 (5 bases). Trimming left V 7 bases short and J 7 bases short, with 19 bases between. CDR1 is MNHEY and CDR2 is SVGAGI in the germline V gene. The CDR3 loop spans 14 amino acids. This chain's CDR3 is CASMNQGAIGGYTF. The CDR3 nucleotides read TGTGCCAGCATGAATCAAGGGGCGATAGGTGGCTACACCTTC.

The J gene is TRBJ1-4, the V gene TRBV12-3 or TRBV12-4; D is undetermined. Deletions cut 4 bases from V and 10 bases from J, with 13 bases between. This CDR3 has 13 amino acids. CDR3 bases: TGTGCCAGCAGTTCCGGGGAAGGTGGAAAACTGTTTTTT. Protein: CASSSGEGGKLFF.

V and J are TRBV28 and TRBJ2-3; the match to TRBD2 covers 11 bases. J gave up 4 bases and V 6 bases, and 12 bases lay outside the gene matches. The CDR3 is 17 amino acids. CDR1 MDHEN and CDR2 SYDVKM come from the germline V gene. The CDR3 is CASRRPLGTSGSDTQYF. CDR3 sequence (DNA): TGTGCCAGCAGACGACCTCTCGGGACTAGCGGCTCAGATACGCAGTATTTT.

The CDR3 DNA is TGTGCCAGCAGCTACGGGAGGGCCGGGACGAATGAGCAGTTCTTC. It codes for CASSYGRAGTNEQFF. The V call is TRBV7-6, the J call TRBJ2-1; 8 bases fit TRBD2. J was trimmed by 7 bases and V by 4 bases; bases with no gene match: 9. Germline V gene data show CDR1 as SGHVS and CDR2 as FNYEAQ. The CDR3 has 15 residues.

The chain couples TRBV28 to TRBJ1-3; D is ambiguous. V dropped 2 bases and J dropped 2 bases, with 16 bases sitting between them. The CDR3 has 17 residues. Germline values: CDR1 MDHEN, CDR2 SYDVKM. CDR3 sequence: CASSLVFEAAPGNTIYF. The CDR3 region has the DNA TGTGCCAGCAGTTTAGTGTTCGAGGCAGCCCCTGGAAACACCATATATTTT.

The V gene is TRBV5-5, the J gene TRBJ2-7, with 7 nucleotides matching TRBD2. Germline trimming cut 0 bases from V and 6 bases from J; bases unmatched to any gene: 6. The CDR3 sequence is 14 residues long. Germline-derived CDR1 and CDR2 are SGHKS and YYEKEE (reference sequence). The CDR3 reads CASSLVAGAGEQYF. As DNA, the CDR3 is TGTGCCAGCAGCTTGGTTGCGGGAGCCGGCGAGCAGTACTTC.

The chain links TRBV20-1 to TRBJ1-4; D is perhaps TRBD1 (5 bases). V was cut by 3 bases and J by 8 bases, with 16 bases left in between. The CDR3 extends over 14 amino acids. Germline lookup yields CDR1 DFQATT and CDR2 SNEGSKA (reference sequence). The CDR3 region is CSASFGGSGEKLFF. The CDR3 DNA is TGCAGTGCTAGTTTCGGGGGAAGCGGAGAAAAACTGTTTTTT.